Listed below are T cell receptor beta chains from one sample, sequenced in a study of post-analysis software for immune sequencing data. TCRdb reprocessed the PCR reads with MiXCR, giving one entry per CDR3 protein. The sample has around 710,000 distinct CDR3 sequences, just over 45% seen once. Input material: blood. The receptor source for this set is a girl aged 5-17 years with multiple sclerosis. Both conserved end residues are part of each CDR3. D genes are given only for firm matches. Clone size is given for some rows only: seen once, a few or many times, or a class if the clone is expanded.

v_gene,j_gene,d_gene,abundance,CDR3nt,CDR3aa
TRBV10-3,TRBJ1-6,NA,NA,TGTGCCATCAGAGACGGGACACTTTATAATTCACCCCTCCACTTT,CAIRDGTLYNSPLHF
TRBV7-9,TRBJ2-3,TRBD1,NA,TGTGCCAGCAGCTTAGGGACAGGGCCCTCGGCGCAGTATTTT,CASSLGTGPSAQYF
TRBV20-1,TRBJ2-7,NA,few,TGCAGTGCTCTACAGGGACTTCCCTACGAGCAGTACTTC,CSALQGLPYEQYF
TRBV15,TRBJ2-5,NA,few,TGTGCCACCAGCAGAGACAGGTTGCAAGAGACCCAGTACTTC,CATSRDRLQETQYF
TRBV7-9,TRBJ1-2,NA,once,TGTGCCAGCAGCTTAATAGGCGGGAAGACAAACTATGGCTACACCTTC,CASSLIGGKTNYGYTF
TRBV20-1,TRBJ1-2,NA,NA,TGCAGTGCTAGAGCTGAGAGTGGACTTTATCATGGCTACACCTTC,CSARAESGLYHGYTF
TRBV6-6,TRBJ1-1,NA,few,TGTGCCAGCAGTTACCGTGGAGCCCCGAACACTGAAGCTTTCTTT,CASSYRGAPNTEAFF
TRBV5-1,TRBJ2-1,NA,NA,TGCGCCAGCAGCTCAGACAGCGTGGGCTACAATGAGCAGTTCTTC,CASSSDSVGYNEQFF
TRBV4-2,TRBJ2-1,NA,NA,TGTGCCAGCAGCCAAGATCCAAGCGCCAGCTCCTACAATGAGCAGTTCTTC,CASSQDPSASSYNEQFF
TRBV2,TRBJ1-1,TRBD1,NA,TGTGCCAGCTACCGACAGGGCAACGCTGAAGCTTTCTTT,CASYRQGNAEAFF
TRBV12-3/TRBV12-4,TRBJ2-3,NA,NA,TGTGCCAGCGGCCAAAGCACAGATACGCAGTATTTT,CASGQSTDTQYF
TRBV5-6,TRBJ2-7,TRBD2,NA,TGTGCCGGCAGCTTCGGGGCTAGCGGGACATACGAGCAGTACTTC,CAGSFGASGTYEQYF
TRBV7-6,TRBJ2-3,NA,NA,TGCGCCAGCAGCCAAGAACCAGTGAGCACAGATACGCAGTATTTT,CASSQEPVSTDTQYF
TRBV20-1,TRBJ2-1,TRBD2,NA,TGCAGTGTCAGCTCCCAAACTAGCGGGATTTGGTCCTACAATGAGCAGTTCTTC,CSVSSQTSGIWSYNEQFF
TRBV29-1,TRBJ1-2,NA,NA,TGCAGCGTTGAGTCCGACAGAATAAACTATGGCTACACCTTC,CSVESDRINYGYTF
TRBV12-3/TRBV12-4,TRBJ1-6,NA,many,TGTGCCAGCAGTTTGCAGGGAGCGGGGTATAATTCACCCCTCCACTTT,CASSLQGAGYNSPLHF
TRBV12-3/TRBV12-4,TRBJ2-7,TRBD1,many,TGTGCCAGCAGCTCGACAGGGATCTACGAGCAGTACTTC,CASSSTGIYEQYF